The source of this TCR beta chain is a study of OX40 agonist ivuxolimab in advanced cancers. The wider study: People in dose escalation had one of these cancers: hepatocellular carcinoma, melanoma, renal cell or head and neck cancer.

Broader study findings: Compared with CD4+, CD8+ T cells on average had more expanded clones.

Germline values: CDR1 SGHDN, CDR2 FVKESK. The CDR3 consists of 15 residues. V gave up 1 base and J gave up 3 bases, with 10 bases separating them. Worth noting for this clone: The antigen remains unidentified.

TCRdb's table, derived via immunoSEQ multiplex PCR, lists solely in-frame clones and lacks some. The repertoire consists of tens of thousands of clones, with roughly 84% occurring once and the leading ten covering around 2.7%. This chain links TRBV14 with TRBJ2-1; D not resolved. This material consisted of CD4+ or CD8+ T cells sorted from blood, taken in a trial of the OX40 agonist ivuxolimab. The sequence was obtained from an adult with an advanced solid tumor such as melanoma, head and neck, liver or kidney cancer. CDR3 DNA: TGTGCCAGCAGCCAAGCTCCCTTTGACTACAATGAGCAGTTCTTC. Its protein product is CASSQAPFDYNEQFF.